The entry below gives a single T cell receptor beta chain sequence along with its context. Profiling relied on immunoSEQ multiplex PCR, and the TCRdb table lists in-frame clones only, not all of them. The table includes 70,000 to 85,000 clones, less than 98% detected once. This sample was taken from a study of technical replicates of blood from a few donors. There are 15 residues in the CDR3. Trimming took 5 bases from V and 3 from J, leaving 17 bases between them. CDR1 is MNHNS, CDR2 SASEGT, per germline. The sample comprised T cells isolated from PBMCs. The TCR originated in a human donor in good health. The rearrangement links TRBV6-1 to TRBJ2-7, with D perhaps TRBD2 (6 bases). CDR3 DNA sequence: TGTGCCAGCAGTCGGATTCGGGACTTCGTCTACGAGCAGTACTTC. Its protein product is CASSRIRDFVYEQYF.